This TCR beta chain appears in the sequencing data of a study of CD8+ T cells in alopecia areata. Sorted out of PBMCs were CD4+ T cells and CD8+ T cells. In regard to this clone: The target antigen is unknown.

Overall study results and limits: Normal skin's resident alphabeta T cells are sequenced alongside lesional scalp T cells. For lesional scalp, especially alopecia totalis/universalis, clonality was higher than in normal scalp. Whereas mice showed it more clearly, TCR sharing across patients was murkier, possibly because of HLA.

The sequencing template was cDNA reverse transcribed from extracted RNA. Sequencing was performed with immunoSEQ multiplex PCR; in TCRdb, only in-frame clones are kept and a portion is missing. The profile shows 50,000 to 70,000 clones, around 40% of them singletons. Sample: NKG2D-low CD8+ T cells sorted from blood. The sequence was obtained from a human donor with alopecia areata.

The CDR3 sequence: CASSLPGTGGARTEAFF. CDR3 nucleotides: TGTGCCAGCAGCTTACCCGGGACAGGGGGCGCGAGGACTGAAGCTTTCTTT. The chain has TRBV11-2 and TRBJ1-1, with 12 bases fitting TRBD1. The CDR3 contains 17 residues. The germline gives CDR1 SGHAT, CDR2 FQNNGV. Losses at the gene ends were 2 bases for V and 5 bases for J; bases not matched to a gene: 9.